This T cell receptor beta chain was retrieved from a study of shared clonotypes between healthy human individuals. Turning to the study itself: Every donor yielded three CD4 naive, three CD4 memory, two CD8 naive and one CD8 memory plate. Overall study results and limits: Between a handful of donors, naive CD4 clonotypes were shared at a level of about 5.3%. Among non-shared clonotypes, generation probabilities were lower than among those shared by all four donors.

Comment on this clone: Its antigen remains unidentified.

The study ran the assay at deep level. TCRdb's copy holds only in-frame clones and misses some; the assay was immunoSEQ multiplex PCR. The sample contains 2 million to 2.5 million clones, just over 90% of which appear only once. This CDR3 spans 15 amino acids. J lost 2 bases, V lost 2 bases, and 6 bases had no gene match. The germline V gene encodes CDR1 SGHVS and CDR2 FQNEAQ. The V call is TRBV7-8, the J call TRBJ2-7, with 7 bases aligning to TRBD1. The sample was naive CD4+ T cells from PBMCs. Subset described: CD45RA+ positively selected. The receptor was derived from a man younger than 35 in good health. Some clones in this sample may be carry-over from other donors' samples. Here the CDR3 reads CASSLSGTDPYEQYF. CDR3 nucleotides: TGTGCCAGCAGCTTATCCGGGACAGATCCCTACGAGCAGTACTTC.